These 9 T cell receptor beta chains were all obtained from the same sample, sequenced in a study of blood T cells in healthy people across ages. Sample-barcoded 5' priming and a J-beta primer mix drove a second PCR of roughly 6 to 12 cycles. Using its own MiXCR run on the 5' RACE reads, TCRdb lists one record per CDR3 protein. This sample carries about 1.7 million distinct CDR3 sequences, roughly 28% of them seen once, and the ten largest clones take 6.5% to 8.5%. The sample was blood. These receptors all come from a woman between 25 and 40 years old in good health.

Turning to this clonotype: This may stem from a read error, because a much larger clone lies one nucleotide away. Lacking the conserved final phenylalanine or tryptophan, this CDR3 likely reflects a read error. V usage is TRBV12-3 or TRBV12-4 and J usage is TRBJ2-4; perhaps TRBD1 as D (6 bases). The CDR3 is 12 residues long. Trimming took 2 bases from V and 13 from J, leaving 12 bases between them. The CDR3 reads CASSLKGVEQYC. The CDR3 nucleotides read TGTGCCAGCAGTTTAAAGGGGGTAGAGCAGTACTGC.

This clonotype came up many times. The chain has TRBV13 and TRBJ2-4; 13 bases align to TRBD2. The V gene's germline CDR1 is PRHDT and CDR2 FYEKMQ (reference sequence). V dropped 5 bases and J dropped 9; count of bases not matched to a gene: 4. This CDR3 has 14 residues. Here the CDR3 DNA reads TGTGCCAGCAGCCCGGGACTAGCGGGAAGCATTCAGTACTTC. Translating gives CASSPGLAGSIQYF.

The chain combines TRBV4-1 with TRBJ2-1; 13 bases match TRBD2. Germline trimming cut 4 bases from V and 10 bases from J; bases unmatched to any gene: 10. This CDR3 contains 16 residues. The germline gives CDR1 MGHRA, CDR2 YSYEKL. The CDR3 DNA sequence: TGCGCCAGCAGCCGCGGACTAGCGGGGGCCAAAGGGGAGCAGTTCTTC. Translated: CASSRGLAGAKGEQFF.

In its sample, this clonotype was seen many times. The CDR3, as DNA: TGTGCCAGCAGCAAACAAGCGCACCTCACAGATACGCAGTATTTT. Translating gives CASSKQAHLTDTQYF. This chain uses TRBV7-2 with TRBJ2-3; D is unclear. The CDR3 totals 15 residues. The V gene's germline CDR1 is SGHTA and CDR2 FQGNSA. V was cut by 5 bases and J by 2 bases, with 14 bases left in between.

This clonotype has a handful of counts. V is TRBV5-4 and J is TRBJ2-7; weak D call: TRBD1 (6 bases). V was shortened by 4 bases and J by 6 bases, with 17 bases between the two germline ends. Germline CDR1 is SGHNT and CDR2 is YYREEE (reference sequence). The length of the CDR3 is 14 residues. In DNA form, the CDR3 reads TGTGCCAGCAGCCAGAAACAGGGAGTTGTCGAGCAGTACTTC. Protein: CASSQKQGVVEQYF.

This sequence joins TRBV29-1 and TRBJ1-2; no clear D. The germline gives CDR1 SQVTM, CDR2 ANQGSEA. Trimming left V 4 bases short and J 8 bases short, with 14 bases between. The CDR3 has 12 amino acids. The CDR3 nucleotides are TGCAGCGTTGGGTCCGGAAATGGGGGCTACACCTTC. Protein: CSVGSGNGGYTF.

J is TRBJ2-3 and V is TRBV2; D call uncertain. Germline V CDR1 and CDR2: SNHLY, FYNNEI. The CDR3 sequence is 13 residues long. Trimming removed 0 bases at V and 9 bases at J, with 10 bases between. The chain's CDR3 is CASSEAPRRTQYF. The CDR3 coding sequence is TGTGCCAGCAGTGAAGCCCCCAGGCGGACGCAGTATTTT.

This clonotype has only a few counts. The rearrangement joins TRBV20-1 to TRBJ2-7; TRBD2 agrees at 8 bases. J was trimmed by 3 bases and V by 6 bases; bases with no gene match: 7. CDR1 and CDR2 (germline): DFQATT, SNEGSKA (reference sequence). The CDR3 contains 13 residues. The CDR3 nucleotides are TGCAGTGCCCCTGCGGGGGGACTCTACGAGCAGTACTTC. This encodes CSAPAGGLYEQYF.

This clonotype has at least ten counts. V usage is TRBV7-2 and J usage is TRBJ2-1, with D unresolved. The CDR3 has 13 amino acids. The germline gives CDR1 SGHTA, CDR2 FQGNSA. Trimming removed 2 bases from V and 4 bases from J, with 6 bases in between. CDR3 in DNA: TGTGCCAGCAGCTTAAACTGGTACAATGAGCAGTTCTTC. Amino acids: CASSLNWYNEQFF.